The 21 T cell receptor beta chains listed next were all sequenced from one sample in a study of blood T cell repertoires in COVID-19. Here immunoSEQ multiplex PCR was the method, and the copy in TCRdb shows in-frame clones only, minus some. The sample carries roughly 160,000 clones, roughly 80% recorded once. The sequencing sample was made of peripheral blood. These receptors were taken from a man aged 18 to 29 with active or convalescent COVID-19.

This chain uses TRBV7-8 with TRBJ2-1; possible D gene TRBD2, 6 bases. CDR1 SGHVS and CDR2 FQNEAQ come from the germline V gene. The CDR3 is 16 amino acids. Trimming stripped 5 bases from V and 0 bases from J, with 14 bases between. The DNA of the CDR3 is TGTGCCAGCAGCACTAGCTTCAGGAGCTCCTACAATGAGCAGTTCTTC. This codes for CASSTSFRSSYNEQFF.

This clone showed up just a few times. The rearrangement links TRBV5-1 to TRBJ1-4; D is perhaps TRBD1 (5 bases). Germline V gives CDR1 SGHRS, CDR2 YFSETQ. Trimming cost V 4 bases and J 0 bases, with 16 bases left between them. This CDR3 is 17 amino acids long. The CDR3 spells CASSRRDRLATNEKLFF. In DNA, the CDR3 is TGCGCCAGCAGCAGGAGGGACCGACTTGCAACTAATGAAAAACTGTTTTTT. The full variable domain, completed using reference TRBV5-1 and TRBJ1-4, is KAGVTQTPRYLIKTRGQQVTLSCSPISGHRSVSWYQQTPGQGLQFLFEYFSETQRNKGNFPGRFSGRQFSNSRSEMNVSTLELGDSALYLCASSRRDRLATNEKLFFGSGTQLSVL.

The gene calls are TRBV7-8 and TRBJ1-5; D unresolved. Germline V gene data show CDR1 as SGHVS and CDR2 as FQNEAQ. The V gene lost 1 base and the J gene lost 2 bases, with 12 bases spanning the gap. The CDR3 extends over 16 amino acids. CDR3 DNA: TGTGCCAGCAGCTTAGGGCCAAAATACGGCAATCAGCCCCAGCATTTT. Protein product: CASSLGPKYGNQPQHF.

The chain employs TRBV28 and TRBJ2-1, with 14 bases that match TRBD2. After removal of 5 bases from V and 4 bases from J, the junction contained 4 bases not matched to a gene. Germline V gene lookup returns CDR1 MDHEN and CDR2 SYDVKM. CDR3 length equals 16 residues. CDR3 loop: CASSQRTSGRYNEQFF. DNA of the CDR3: TGTGCCAGCAGTCAACGGACTAGCGGGAGGTACAATGAGCAGTTCTTC.

This chain joins TRBV30 and TRBJ2-5; 7 bases align to TRBD2. The CDR3 runs to 14 residues. CDR1 is GTSNPN and CDR2 is SVGIG in the germline V gene (reference sequence). Losses at the gene ends were 5 bases for V and 1 base for J; bases not matched to a gene: 7. CDR3 in DNA: TGTGCCTGGTCATTAGCGGGTTTCCAAGAGACCCAGTACTTC. Protein sequence: CAWSLAGFQETQYF.

This chain uses TRBV11-2 with TRBJ1-1; 8 bases are a match to TRBD1. With 7 bases clipped from V and 6 bases from J, the junction kept 4 bases outside the gene matches. CDR3 length: 12 amino acids. Germline V gene sequence: CDR1 SGHAT, CDR2 FQNNGV. The CDR3, as DNA: TGTGCCAGCAACCAGGGGGCGGCTGAAGCTTTCTTT. Encoded protein: CASNQGAAEAFF.

The gene calls are TRBV11-2 and TRBJ1-2; 7 nucleotides match TRBD1. Trimming removed 4 bases from V and 6 bases from J; junction bases left unmatched: 5. The CDR3 has 13 residues. CDR1 SGHAT and CDR2 FQNNGV come from the germline V gene. The CDR3 loop is CASSSDRVHGYTF. CDR3 coding DNA: TGTGCCAGCAGCTCAGACAGGGTTCATGGCTACACCTTC. The entire variable domain, with the rest obtained from reference TRBV11-2 and TRBJ1-2, is as follows: EAGVAQSPRYKIIEKRQSVAFWCNPISGHATLYWYQQILGQGPKLLIQFQNNGVVDDSQLPKDRFSAERLKGVDSTLKIQPAKLEDSAVYLCASSSDRVHGYTFGSGTRLTVV.

The CDR3 reads CASKSGSSSYNEQFF. Here the CDR3 DNA reads TGTGCCAGCAAATCGGGTTCGAGCTCCTACAATGAGCAGTTCTTC. The chain uses TRBV2 and TRBJ2-1; D is unclear. The CDR3 covers 15 residues. The germline V and J ends were trimmed by 7 bases and 0 bases, with 13 bases remaining between them. The germline gives CDR1 SNHLY, CDR2 FYNNEI. Looking up the rest from reference TRBV2 and TRBJ2-1 gives the full variable domain: EPEVTQTPSHQVTQMGQEVILRCVPISNHLYFYWYRQILGQKVEFLVSFYNNEISEKSEIFDDQFSVERPDGSNFTLKIRSTKLEDSAMYFCASKSGSSSYNEQFFGPGTRLTVL.

This clone was seen more than once but under ten times. This chain uses TRBV6-1 with TRBJ1-5, with 8 bases lining up with TRBD1. The CDR3 is made up of 13 amino acids. From germline, CDR1 is MNHNS and CDR2 SASEGT. The junction had 1 base not matched to a gene; V was cut back by 3 bases and J by 6 bases. The CDR3 DNA reads TGTGCCAGCAGTGAGACAGGGGTTCAGCCCCAGCATTTT. Translation: CASSETGVQPQHF.

The rearrangement links TRBV5-5 to TRBJ1-5; D is undetermined. Germline loops: CDR1 SGHKS, CDR2 YYEKEE (reference sequence). Trimming stripped 1 base from V and 1 base from J, with 9 bases between. The CDR3 has 15 residues. The chain's CDR3 is CASSLLGSSNQPQHF. CDR3 in DNA: TGTGCCAGCAGCTTGTTGGGCAGCAGCAATCAGCCCCAGCATTTT. The whole variable domain, remainder taken from reference TRBV5-5 and TRBJ1-5, is DAGVTQSPTHLIKTRGQQVTLRCSPISGHKSVSWYQQVLGQGPQFIFQYYEKEERGRGNFPDRFSARQFPNYSSELNVNALLLGDSALYLCASSLLGSSNQPQHFGDGTRLSIL.

The chain uses TRBV6-5 and TRBJ2-1; TRBD2 matches 9 bases. Trimming at V came to 7 bases and at J to 5 bases, leaving 6 bases not matched to a gene. Germline assignment: CDR1 MNHEY and CDR2 SVGAGI. The length of the CDR3 is 14 residues. The chain's CDR3 is CASKEAGGNNEQFF. The DNA for the CDR3 is TGTGCCAGCAAAGAGGCGGGGGGGAACAATGAGCAGTTCTTC.

J is TRBJ2-7 and V is TRBV5-1; no clear D gene. The germline CDR1 and CDR2 sequences are SGHRS and YFSETQ. The V and J ends lost 5 bases and 0 bases respectively, with 12 bases between them. The CDR3 is 14 residues long. The CDR3 sequence is CASSSGYDSYEQYF. For the CDR3, the DNA is TGCGCCAGCAGTTCCGGGTATGACTCCTACGAGCAGTACTTC.

Only a few counts were recorded for this clone. This chain links TRBV7-2 with TRBJ2-3, with TRBD2 matching over 7 bases. V was pared by 1 base and J by 1 base, with 5 bases of the junction left unmatched. CDR1 SGHTA and CDR2 FQGNSA come from the germline V gene. This CDR3 is built from 16 residues. CDR3 sequence: CASSLGAGAGTDTQYF. The CDR3 DNA sequence: TGTGCCAGCAGCTTAGGGGCGGGAGCGGGCACAGATACGCAGTATTTT.

This clone was counted between two and nine times. The chain combines TRBV7-3 with TRBJ2-3, with 10 bases fitting TRBD2. The CDR3 loop spans 16 amino acids. V was clipped by 1 base and J by 7 bases; unmatched bases: 8. Germline assignment: CDR1 SGHTA and CDR2 FQGTGA. CDR3 coding DNA: TGTGCCAGCAGCTTAAATCCCCCCACTAGCGGGAATACGCAGTATTTT. It encodes CASSLNPPTSGNTQYF.

The chain couples TRBV5-1 to TRBJ2-1, with a possible D match to TRBD1 (6 bases). Per the germline V gene, CDR1 is SGHRS and CDR2 is YFSETQ. Trimming took 3 bases from V and 10 from J, leaving 8 bases between them. The CDR3 runs 11 residues. The CDR3 coding sequence is TGCGCCAGCAGCTCAGGGGTGGAGCAGTTCTTC. This sequence encodes CASSSGVEQFF.

J is TRBJ2-3 and V is TRBV9, with D perhaps matching TRBD2 (6 bases). The CDR3 loop spans 16 amino acids. The ends were cut back, 0 bases at V and 6 bases at J, with 17 bases in the middle. CDR1 is SGDLS, CDR2 YYNGEE, per germline. For the CDR3, the DNA is TGTGCCAGCAGCGTAGCGGGCGGGGAGCGTTGGGATACGCAGTATTTT. This sequence encodes CASSVAGGERWDTQYF.

The V and J genes are TRBV9 and TRBJ2-1; the D is unclear. This CDR3 is built from 15 residues. V gave up 0 bases and J gave up 0 bases, with 7 bases separating them. Looked up from germline, CDR1 is SGDLS and CDR2 is YYNGEE. The CDR3: CASSVEPSSYNEQFF. CDR3 sequence (DNA): TGTGCCAGCAGCGTAGAGCCGAGCTCCTACAATGAGCAGTTCTTC.

This chain uses TRBV19 with TRBJ1-1; D perhaps matches TRBD1 (5 bases). Trimming cost V 3 bases and J 5 bases, with 10 bases left between them. The CDR3 is 13 amino acids. Germline values: CDR1 LNHDA, CDR2 SQIVND (reference sequence). As DNA, the CDR3 is TGTGCCAGTAGTATCCAGGGCAATACTGAAGCTTTCTTT. This translates into CASSIQGNTEAFF.

The CDR3 nucleotides read TGTGCCAGCAGTGAATGGGGGGTAAGCAATCAGCCCCAGCATTTT. Amino acids: CASSEWGVSNQPQHF. The J gene is TRBJ1-5, the V gene TRBV2; D may be TRBD1 (5 bases). V lost 2 bases to trimming and J lost 1 base, with 9 bases between them. CDR1 is SNHLY and CDR2 is FYNNEI in the germline V gene. The CDR3 is 15 residues long.

V usage is TRBV30 and J usage is TRBJ1-6, with D perhaps matching TRBD1 (5 bases). The CDR3 loop spans 16 amino acids. V was clipped by 4 bases and J by 0 bases, with 13 bases between them. In germline, CDR1 is GTSNPN, CDR2 SVGIG (reference sequence). The CDR3 loop is CAWTRDSSSYNSPLHF. CDR3 sequence (DNA): TGTGCCTGGACCAGGGACTCGAGCTCCTATAATTCACCCCTCCACTTT.

A single count supports this clone. This chain connects TRBV5-6 to TRBJ2-7, with 7 bases that match TRBD2. V gave up 5 bases and J gave up 4 bases; unmatched junction bases: 9. The CDR3 consists of 14 residues. The germline V gene has CDR1 SGHDT and CDR2 YYEEEE. This CDR3 is CASSGRGRGYEQYF. CDR3 bases: TGTGCCAGCAGTGGGAGAGGGAGGGGTTACGAGCAGTACTTC.